The 31 T cell receptor beta chains below were found in one sample sequenced in a study of T cells in localized non-small cell lung cancer. Profiling relied on immunoSEQ multiplex PCR, and the TCRdb table lists in-frame clones only, not all of them. Here the sample spans some 13,000 clones, 84% being singletons. The sequencing here drew on peripheral blood, taken before any cancer treatment. These receptors came from a male donor aged 60 or over with stage I squamous cell lung carcinoma.

The chain is built from TRBV2 and TRBJ2-7; 10 bases align to TRBD1. V was pared by 8 bases and J by 2 bases, with 3 bases of the junction left unmatched. Germline CDR1 reads SNHLY; CDR2 reads FYNNEI. The CDR3 runs 13 residues. Here the CDR3 reads CASSGTGAYEQYF. In nucleotides, the CDR3 is TGTGCCAGCTCCGGGACAGGGGCCTACGAGCAGTACTTC. The full variable domain, completed using reference TRBV2 and TRBJ2-7, is EPEVTQTPSHQVTQMGQEVILRCVPISNHLYFYWYRQILGQKVEFLVSFYNNEISEKSEIFDDQFSVERPDGSNFTLKIRSTKLEDSAMYFCASSGTGAYEQYFGPGTRLTVT.

This rearrangement joins TRBV19 to TRBJ1-3, with D unclear. V gave up 7 bases and J gave up 1 base, with 8 bases separating them. CDR1 LNHDA and CDR2 SQIVND come from the germline V gene (reference sequence). The CDR3 spans 13 residues. The CDR3 bases are TGTGCCAGTATACCCCCGTCTGGAAACACCATATATTTT. This gives the protein CASIPPSGNTIYF.

This chain connects TRBV18 to TRBJ2-2; 7 nucleotides align to TRBD1. CDR1 KGHSH and CDR2 LQKENI come from the germline V gene. The J segment lost 1 base and the V segment lost 6 bases, leaving 5 bases of the junction unmatched. The CDR3 spans 15 residues. CDR3 sequence: CASSLGTVNTGELFF. CDR3 nucleotide sequence: TGTGCCAGCTCCCTCGGGACAGTGAACACCGGGGAGCTGTTTTTT.

The genes are TRBV5-1 and TRBJ2-5, with D possibly matching TRBD1 (6 bases). This CDR3 contains 16 residues. The V end lost 0 bases, the J end lost 2 bases, and 14 bases lay between the germline ends. Germline CDR1 is SGHRS and CDR2 is YFSETQ. CDR3 loop: CASSLGGTSPQETQYF. CDR3 bases: TGCGCCAGCAGCTTGGGTGGGACAAGCCCTCAAGAGACCCAGTACTTC.

The table lists this clone with a count of one. In DNA form, the CDR3 reads TGTGCCAGCAGTGTGGGGACTAGCGGGAGGGCCAGCGAGCAGTACTTC. Translation gives CASSVGTSGRASEQYF. The V gene is TRBV2, the J gene TRBJ2-7; 16 nucleotides match TRBD2. Germline assignment: CDR1 SNHLY and CDR2 FYNNEI. V trimming: 4 bases; J trimming: 6 bases; junction bases outside the gene matches: 6. The CDR3 runs to 16 residues.

Here the CDR3 DNA reads TGTGCCACCACTCCCCACGGGGCGGAAAACACCATATATTTT. Protein sequence: CATTPHGAENTIYF. V and J are TRBV15 and TRBJ1-3; possibly TRBD1 for D (5 bases). V was clipped by 7 bases and J by 6 bases, with 16 bases between them. Germline V gene sequence: CDR1 LNHNV, CDR2 YYDKDF (reference sequence). CDR3 length equals 14 residues. Full variable domain (remainder filled in from reference TRBV15 and TRBJ1-3): DAMVIQNPRYQVTQFGKPVTLSCSQTLNHNVMYWYQQKSSQAPKLLFHYYDKDFNNEADTPDNFQSRRPNTSFCFLDIRSPGLGDTAMYLCATTPHGAENTIYFGEGSWLTVV.

The rearrangement uses TRBV2 and TRBJ2-7, with 9 bases lining up with TRBD1. Germline CDR1 is SNHLY and CDR2 is FYNNEI. The trim removed 6 bases at V and 7 bases at J, leaving 16 bases unmatched. CDR3 length: 16 residues. DNA of the CDR3: TGTGCCAGCAGACGTACAGGGGGCGCAAGTCCTGGGGAGCAGTACTTC. Its translation is CASRRTGGASPGEQYF.

The rearrangement joins TRBV27 to TRBJ1-6; tentative D call: TRBD1 (5 bases). Trimming shortened V by 7 bases and J by 10 bases, and 17 bases separated the two germline ends. The germline CDR1 and CDR2 sequences are MNHEY and SMNVEV (reference sequence). This CDR3 region has 14 residues. CDR3 DNA: TGTGCCAGCACCCGGGACGCCTGGGGGTCACCCCTCCACTTT. The encoded protein is CASTRDAWGSPLHF.

The gene calls are TRBV5-1 and TRBJ2-1, with unresolved D. V lost 0 bases, J lost 4 bases, and 8 bases lay in between. The CDR3 is 14 amino acids. Germline V CDR1 and CDR2: SGHRS, YFSETQ. This CDR3 is CASSLGETYNEQFF. The CDR3 DNA reads TGCGCCAGCAGCTTGGGCGAGACGTACAATGAGCAGTTCTTC.

V is TRBV27 and J is TRBJ2-7; no clear D gene. V gave up 2 bases and J gave up 0 bases, with 5 bases separating them. CDR1 and CDR2 from the germline V gene are MNHEY and SMNVEV (reference sequence). This CDR3 contains 13 residues. CDR3 nucleotide sequence: TGTGCCAGCAGTTTAAGGGCCTCCTACGAGCAGTACTTC. As protein: CASSLRASYEQYF.

V gene TRBV5-4 combines with J gene TRBJ2-1; D gene uncertain. Germline CDR1 is SGHNT and CDR2 is YYREEE (reference sequence). With 0 bases removed from V and 9 bases from J, the gap between germline ends came to 7 bases. The CDR3 consists of 12 residues. CDR3 region: CASSLGGPEQFF. CDR3 nucleotides: TGTGCCAGCAGCTTGGGGGGTCCTGAGCAGTTCTTC. Variable domain in full (rest from reference TRBV5-4 and TRBJ2-1): ETGVTQSPTHLIKTRGQQVTLRCSSQSGHNTVSWYQQALGQGPQFIFQYYREEENGRGNFPPRFSGLQFPNYSSELNVNALELDDSALYLCASSLGGPEQFFGPGTRLTVL.

The chain recombines TRBV7-8 with TRBJ2-1; 10 bases agree with TRBD2. J lost 6 bases, V lost 7 bases, and 3 bases had no gene match. The germline gives CDR1 SGHVS, CDR2 FQNEAQ. This CDR3 spans 13 amino acids. Here the CDR3 reads CASTLAGANEQFF. The CDR3 DNA reads TGTGCCAGCACCCTAGCGGGAGCCAATGAGCAGTTCTTC. The variable domain in full, with the rest retrieved from reference TRBV7-8 and TRBJ2-1, is GAGVSQSPRYKVAKRGQDVALRCDPISGHVSLFWYQQALGQGPEFLTYFQNEAQLDKSGLPSDRFFAERPEGSVSTLKIQRTQQEDSAVYLCASTLAGANEQFFGPGTRLTVL.

This clone was seen a handful of times. The V and J genes are TRBV30 and TRBJ2-2, with 7 bases that match TRBD1. Germline CDR1 GTSNPN, CDR2 SVGIG (reference sequence). This CDR3 comprises 16 residues. Losses at the gene ends were 3 bases for V and 7 bases for J; bases not matched to a gene: 14. The CDR3 DNA reads TGTGCCTGGAGGGCGACAGGGTTCTCCCTCGGCGGGGAGCTGTTTTTT. This gives the protein CAWRATGFSLGGELFF.

The chain is built from TRBV27 and TRBJ2-3, with a possible D match to TRBD2 (6 bases). Trimming took 7 bases from V and 3 from J, leaving 17 bases between them. Per germline, CDR1 MNHEY and CDR2 SMNVEV (reference sequence). The CDR3 is 15 amino acids. Written as DNA, the CDR3 is TGTGCCAGCACCCCCCGGGGGAGATGGACAGATACGCAGTATTTT. Amino acid sequence: CASTPRGRWTDTQYF.

The rearrangement links TRBV30 to TRBJ2-3; D not certain. CDR3 length: 14 residues. CDR1 and CDR2 from the germline V gene are GTSNPN and SVGIG (reference sequence). Trimming removed 5 bases at V and 3 bases at J, with 15 bases between. The CDR3 DNA follows: TGTGCCTGGGAGAGGTCCCACCTAACAGATACGCAGTATTTT. Protein: CAWERSHLTDTQYF.

The chain uses TRBV2 and TRBJ2-7; TRBD2 aligns across 12 bases. Germline V gene sequence: CDR1 SNHLY, CDR2 FYNNEI. V lost 6 bases and J lost 2; bases outside the gene matches: 11. CDR3 size: 17 residues. In DNA, the CDR3 is TGTGCCAGCAGGAAAGTGGCTAGCGGGAGGGTGACCTACGAGCAGTACTTC. It encodes CASRKVASGRVTYEQYF. The full variable domain, completed using reference TRBV2 and TRBJ2-7, is EPEVTQTPSHQVTQMGQEVILRCVPISNHLYFYWYRQILGQKVEFLVSFYNNEISEKSEIFDDQFSVERPDGSNFTLKIRSTKLEDSAMYFCASRKVASGRVTYEQYFGPGTRLTVT.

The chain is built from TRBV2 and TRBJ2-7; D is unresolved. There are 12 residues in the CDR3. The ends were cut back, 6 bases at V and 3 bases at J, with 9 bases in the middle. Germline V gene data show CDR1 as SNHLY and CDR2 as FYNNEI. The CDR3 DNA follows: TGTGCCAGCAGAGAGGAAGGCTACGAGCAGTACTTC. Amino acids: CASREEGYEQYF.

V is TRBV19 and J is TRBJ1-5; tentative D call: TRBD1 (6 bases). Per the germline V gene, CDR1 is LNHDA and CDR2 is SQIVND (reference sequence). Deletions cut 2 bases from V and 3 bases from J, with 14 bases between. The CDR3 extends over 16 amino acids. CDR3 nucleotide sequence: TGTGCCAGTAGTATAAGGTCTTCAGGGGCCAATCAGCCCCAGCATTTT. This codes for CASSIRSSGANQPQHF.

This clone appeared once. This chain links TRBV29-1 with TRBJ2-7; tentatively, D is TRBD2 (5 bases). Trimming took 4 bases from V and 7 from J, leaving 17 bases between them. This CDR3 comprises 13 residues. Per germline, CDR1 SQVTM and CDR2 ANQGSEA. Here the CDR3 DNA reads TGCAGCGTTGTGGGTTGGCGGACGGGGGAGCAGTACTTC. It encodes CSVVGWRTGEQYF.

The chain recombines TRBV7-2 with TRBJ2-1; TRBD2 agrees at 13 bases. This CDR3 is built from 17 residues. After removal of 5 bases from V and 7 bases from J, the junction contained 11 bases not matched to a gene. The germline gives CDR1 SGHTA, CDR2 FQGNSA. CDR3 residues: CASSRFRLAGGRNEQFF. CDR3 DNA: TGTGCCAGCAGCCGCTTTCGACTAGCGGGAGGACGTAATGAGCAGTTCTTC.

The CDR3 spells CASSLFGTGNTEAFF. CDR3 bases: TGTGCCAGTAGTCTCTTCGGGACAGGGAACACTGAAGCTTTCTTT. The chain recombines TRBV19 with TRBJ1-1, with 8 bases lining up with TRBD1. With 5 bases clipped from V and 1 base from J, the junction kept 6 bases outside the gene matches. CDR1 is LNHDA and CDR2 is SQIVND in the germline V gene (reference sequence). The CDR3 runs to 15 residues.

The chain recombines TRBV7-9 with TRBJ2-1; tentatively, D is TRBD2 (6 bases). The length of the CDR3 is 14 residues. The V end lost 7 bases, the J end lost 8 bases, and 18 bases lay between the germline ends. The germline V gene has CDR1 SEHNR and CDR2 FQNEAQ (reference sequence). This chain's CDR3 is CASTIGTPPHEQFF. The CDR3 DNA reads TGTGCCAGCACTATAGGGACTCCACCTCATGAGCAGTTCTTC.

The chain links TRBV6-1 to TRBJ1-1, with 8 bases lining up with TRBD1. CDR1 MNHNS and CDR2 SASEGT come from the germline V gene. J was trimmed by 6 bases and V by 8 bases; bases with no gene match: 8. The CDR3 loop spans 13 amino acids. The CDR3 sequence is CASLQGGKSEAFF. The DNA for the CDR3 is TGTGCCAGCCTACAGGGGGGAAAATCTGAAGCTTTCTTT.

V usage is TRBV4-2 and J usage is TRBJ2-7; 9 bases map to TRBD2. CDR1 is LGHNA and CDR2 is YNFKEQ in the germline V gene. This CDR3 has 13 amino acids. V was pared by 4 bases and J by 6 bases, with 4 bases of the junction left unmatched. The CDR3: CASSLGAGGEQYF. In DNA, the CDR3 is TGTGCCAGCAGCCTAGGAGCGGGGGGCGAGCAGTACTTC.

The CDR3 nucleotides read TGCAGCGTTGCAGGACAGGGGAATGGCTACACCTTC. Amino acids: CSVAGQGNGYTF. The chain couples TRBV29-1 to TRBJ1-2, with 9 nucleotides matching TRBD1. This CDR3 is 12 amino acids long. With V trimmed by 4 bases and J by 6 bases, 3 bases remained unmatched. Germline values: CDR1 SQVTM, CDR2 ANQGSEA.

V gene TRBV6-4 combines with J gene TRBJ1-2, with 9 positions matching TRBD1. Germline V gives CDR1 MRHNA, CDR2 SNTAGT. J gave up 6 bases and V 6 bases, and 14 bases lay outside the gene matches. This CDR3 has 16 residues. The CDR3 loop is CASRAATNRGRDGYTF. The CDR3 DNA is TGTGCCAGCAGGGCCGCGACGAACAGGGGGCGGGATGGCTACACCTTC.

The genes are TRBV19 and TRBJ2-1; D is unclear. Germline V gene sequence: CDR1 LNHDA, CDR2 SQIVND (reference sequence). The CDR3 spans 15 residues. Trimming pared 4 bases from V and 4 bases from J, leaving 14 bases between. In DNA, the CDR3 is TGTGCCAGTAGTAACCCAGGCGGCTGGTACAATGAGCAGTTCTTC. This encodes CASSNPGGWYNEQFF.

The chain recombines TRBV5-6 with TRBJ1-2; 7 nucleotides match TRBD1. The CDR3 has 15 amino acids. Germline trimming cut 0 bases from V and 4 bases from J; bases unmatched to any gene: 6. Germline CDR1 is SGHDT and CDR2 is YYEEEE. CDR3 in amino acids: CASSLGAGGGYGYTF. The CDR3 bases are TGTGCCAGCAGCTTGGGGGCAGGGGGTGGCTATGGCTACACCTTC.

CDR3 in amino acids: CASSKGQSRTGYTF. The CDR3 DNA reads as TGTGCCAGTAGTAAGGGACAATCTAGGACTGGCTACACCTTC. This chain joins TRBV19 and TRBJ1-2; a weak D match, TRBD1 (6 bases). V shed 4 bases and J shed 7 bases, with 16 bases lying between them. The V gene's germline CDR1 is LNHDA and CDR2 SQIVND (reference sequence). CDR3 length equals 14 residues.

The rearrangement uses TRBV6-6 and TRBJ2-1; D uncertain. The CDR3 runs to 14 residues. CDR1 and CDR2 (germline): MNHNY, SVGAGI (reference sequence). V was cut by 5 bases and J by 0 bases, with 8 bases left in between. The CDR3 DNA reads TGTGCCAGCAGTCTCTGGAGCTCCTACAATGAGCAGTTCTTC. Translating gives CASSLWSSYNEQFF.

The chain joins TRBV11-2 to TRBJ1-5; D gene uncertain. Germline V lookup: CDR1 SGHAT, CDR2 FQNNGV. V shed 5 bases and J shed 4 bases, with 12 bases lying between them. The CDR3 has 14 residues. The CDR3: CASSMDGINQPQHF. The CDR3 bases are TGTGCCAGCAGCATGGACGGAATAAATCAGCCCCAGCATTTT.